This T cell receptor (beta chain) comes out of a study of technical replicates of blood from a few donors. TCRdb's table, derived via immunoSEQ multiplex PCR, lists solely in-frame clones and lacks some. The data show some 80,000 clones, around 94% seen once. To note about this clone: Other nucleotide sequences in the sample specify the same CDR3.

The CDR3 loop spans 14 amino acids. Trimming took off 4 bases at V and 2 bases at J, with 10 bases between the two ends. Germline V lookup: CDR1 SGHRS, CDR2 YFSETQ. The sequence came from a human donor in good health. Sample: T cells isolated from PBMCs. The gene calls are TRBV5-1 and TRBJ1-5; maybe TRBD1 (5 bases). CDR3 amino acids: CASSPGQGNQPQHF. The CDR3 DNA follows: TGCGCCAGCAGCCCAGGGCAGGGCAATCAGCCCCAGCATTTT.